The 25 T cell receptor beta chains listed next were all sequenced from one sample in a study of cytomegalovirus exposure and HLA in healthy donors. The PCR used 60 Vbeta and 13 Jbeta primers. Profiled with immunoSEQ multiplex PCR; TCRdb holds only in-frame clones, not every one. The sample lists about 65,000 clones, less than 65% occurring once. The specimen was PBMCs. These receptor sequences come from a man aged 25-40 years in good health and CMV-seronegative.

The chain links TRBV15 to TRBJ2-3; possibly TRBD2 for D (5 bases). Germline V gene sequence: CDR1 LNHNV, CDR2 YYDKDF (reference sequence). V lost 6 bases, J lost 2 bases, and 12 bases lay in between. The CDR3 length is 14 residues. The CDR3 bases are TGTGCCACCAGGGACGAGGGAATCACAGATACGCAGTATTTT. The encoded protein is CATRDEGITDTQYF.

This clone came up a few times. The rearrangement joins TRBV19 to TRBJ2-1; 14 bases agree with TRBD2. The CDR3 extends over 19 amino acids. Germline assignment: CDR1 LNHDA and CDR2 SQIVND (reference sequence). The V gene end was trimmed by 0 bases and the J gene end by 0 bases; junction bases not matched to a gene: 4. The CDR3 here is CASSIDGTSGGGSYNEQFF. DNA for the CDR3: TGTGCCAGTAGTATAGATGGGACTAGCGGGGGAGGCTCCTACAATGAGCAGTTCTTC.

The chain employs TRBV10-3 and TRBJ1-5; 7 positions agree with TRBD1. CDR1 and CDR2 (germline): ENHRY, SYGVKD. There are 14 residues in the CDR3. Trimming removed 4 bases from V and 3 bases from J; junction bases left unmatched: 3. CDR3 sequence: CAISGGTDNQPQHF. CDR3 nucleotides: TGTGCCATCAGTGGCGGGACAGACAATCAGCCCCAGCATTTT.

V gene TRBV29-1 combines with J gene TRBJ2-7; the match to TRBD1 covers 12 bases. The V and J ends lost 2 bases and 6 bases, in that order; junction bases with no gene match: 2. The CDR3 has 13 amino acids. CDR1 is SQVTM, CDR2 ANQGSEA, per germline. In nucleotides, the CDR3 is TGCAGCGTTGAACGGGACAGGGGGCTCGAGCAGTACTTC. Translated, it gives CSVERDRGLEQYF.

The chain is built from TRBV29-1 and TRBJ2-3; TRBD1 aligns across 10 bases. The CDR3 spans 16 residues. Germline values: CDR1 SQVTM, CDR2 ANQGSEA. Trimming took 3 bases from V and 4 from J; bases not matched to a gene: 10. CDR3 DNA: TGCAGCGTTGACCGAGACAGGGGGCAGGGAGCAGATACGCAGTATTTT. This sequence encodes CSVDRDRGQGADTQYF.

V usage is TRBV7-6 and J usage is TRBJ2-7; possible D gene TRBD2, 5 bases. The V gene lost 1 base and the J gene lost 6 bases, with 10 bases spanning the gap. This CDR3 region has 13 residues. From germline, CDR1 is SGHVS and CDR2 FNYEAQ. This chain's CDR3 is CASSLVESGEQYF. DNA of the CDR3: TGTGCCAGCAGCTTAGTGGAGAGCGGCGAGCAGTACTTC.

CDR3 nucleotide sequence: TGTGCCAGCAACAGGATGGGGGGGGAGAACACCGGGGAGCTGTTTTTT. This translates into CASNRMGGENTGELFF. This chain connects TRBV7-2 to TRBJ2-2; 7 bases fit TRBD2. Germline CDR1 SGHTA, CDR2 FQGNSA. CDR3 size: 16 residues. V lost 7 bases to trimming and J lost 1 base; unmatched junction nucleotides: 9.

This sequence joins TRBV6-7 and TRBJ2-5; 7 bases align to TRBD1. TRBV6-7 is annotated as an ORF whose role is uncertain. The CDR3 loop spans 13 amino acids. The ends lost 11 bases at V and 5 bases at J; junction bases unmatched: 11. In DNA form, the CDR3 reads TGTGCCGAGCAGACAGGGAAGTTTGAGACCCAGTACTTC. The encoded protein is CAEQTGKFETQYF.

In DNA, the CDR3 is TGTGCCAGCAGTCGGCGGGGGCCCGACAATGAGCAGTTCTTC. The encoded protein is CASSRRGPDNEQFF. The chain is built from TRBV2 and TRBJ2-1; tentatively, D is TRBD2 (7 bases). Germline V gene lookup returns CDR1 SNHLY and CDR2 FYNNEI. Between the trimmed V and J ends, which lost 5 bases and 5 bases, there was a span of 13 bases. The CDR3 has 14 amino acids.

This clone was observed a single time. CDR3 DNA sequence: TGTGCCAGCAGCCCTCGGACTAGCGGGTACCAAGAGACCCAGTACTTC. Amino acid sequence: CASSPRTSGYQETQYF. The rearrangement joins TRBV7-9 to TRBJ2-5; 11 positions match TRBD2. Looked up from germline, CDR1 is SEHNR and CDR2 is FQNEAQ (reference sequence). The V and J ends lost 5 bases and 0 bases, in that order; junction bases with no gene match: 5. CDR3 length: 16 amino acids.

This clone was detected only once. The chain employs TRBV6-1 and TRBJ2-1; tentative D call: TRBD2 (7 bases). The ends were cut back, 1 base at V and 4 bases at J, with 11 bases in the middle. Germline V gene sequence: CDR1 MNHNS, CDR2 SASEGT. This CDR3 is built from 15 residues. The DNA of the CDR3 is TGTGCCAGCAGTGAAGTGGGGGGGCGGTACAATGAGCAGTTCTTC. Encoded protein: CASSEVGGRYNEQFF.

This clone was found a few times. The rearrangement uses TRBV5-1 and TRBJ2-7, with TRBD1 identical over 7 bases. The ends lost 3 bases at V and 0 bases at J; junction bases unmatched: 0. Looked up from germline, CDR1 is SGHRS and CDR2 is YFSETQ. CDR3 length: 13 amino acids. DNA for the CDR3: TGCGCCAGCAGCTGGGACAGCTCCTACGAGCAGTACTTC. Its translation: CASSWDSSYEQYF.

CDR3 in amino acids: CASSPSPGASFGRLYGYTF. The DNA for the CDR3 is TGCGCCAGCAGCCCTTCCCCGGGGGCATCCTTCGGGAGGCTCTATGGCTACACCTTC. This sequence joins TRBV5-1 and TRBJ1-2, with D perhaps TRBD1 (6 bases). The CDR3 loop spans 19 amino acids. The germline V gene encodes CDR1 SGHRS and CDR2 YFSETQ. Trimming left V 4 bases short and J 4 bases short, with 29 bases between.

A few counts support this clone. The chain combines TRBV5-1 with TRBJ2-3, with 8 bases matching TRBD1. V dropped 9 bases and J dropped 2; count of bases not matched to a gene: 11. From germline, CDR1 is SGHRS and CDR2 YFSETQ. This CDR3 region has 15 residues. The CDR3 bases are TGCGCCATCCCGGCCGGGACAGGCTTCACAGATACGCAGTATTTT. Translated: CAIPAGTGFTDTQYF.

A few counts support this clone. CDR3 amino acids: CASSLAYPAQRSGYTF. The CDR3 DNA is TGCGCCAGCAGCTTGGCGTACCCAGCCCAAAGGAGCGGCTACACCTTC. The chain combines TRBV5-1 with TRBJ1-2; D gene uncertain. Germline lookup yields CDR1 SGHRS and CDR2 YFSETQ. The CDR3 sequence is 16 residues long. V was cut by 0 bases and J by 8 bases, with 20 bases left in between.

The V and J genes are TRBV7-2 and TRBJ2-7; D not certain. Trimming cost V 0 bases and J 2 bases, with 8 bases left between them. CDR1 is SGHTA and CDR2 is FQGNSA in the germline V gene. The CDR3 covers 14 residues. CDR3 bases: TGTGCCAGCAGCTTAGCGGCAGTCACCTACGAGCAGTACTTC. Amino acid sequence: CASSLAAVTYEQYF.

This clone has a handful of counts. This chain connects TRBV27 to TRBJ1-2; D gene unclear. The germline gives CDR1 MNHEY, CDR2 SMNVEV (reference sequence). There are 14 residues in the CDR3. V was pared by 3 bases and J by 0 bases, with 8 bases between. The CDR3 loop reads CASSFASTNYGYTF. The CDR3 coding sequence is TGTGCCAGCAGTTTTGCCAGTACTAACTATGGCTACACCTTC.

V gene TRBV2 combines with J gene TRBJ1-2; 9 bases agree with TRBD1. Germline V gene data show CDR1 as SNHLY and CDR2 as FYNNEI. The CDR3 has 13 residues. J was trimmed by 8 bases and V by 7 bases; bases with no gene match: 8. CDR3 nucleotides: TGTGCCAGCACTTACTGGACAGGGGAGGGCTACACCTTC. Protein sequence: CASTYWTGEGYTF.

The chain combines TRBV6-1 with TRBJ2-7; TRBD2 is a possible D gene (6 bases). The V end was cut by 6 bases, the J end by 2 bases, with 17 bases between. This CDR3 comprises 15 residues. The germline CDR1 and CDR2 sequences are MNHNS and SASEGT. This CDR3 is CASRAGLHGAYEQYF. The CDR3 DNA is TGTGCCAGCAGGGCGGGACTTCACGGGGCCTACGAGCAGTACTTC.

V is TRBV5-4 and J is TRBJ1-2; 8 bases are a match to TRBD1. V trimming: 0 bases; J trimming: 3 bases; junction bases outside the gene matches: 7. The CDR3 is 16 residues long. The germline CDR1 and CDR2 sequences are SGHNT and YYREEE (reference sequence). CDR3 sequence reads: CASSLVQGARDYGYTF. The CDR3 coding sequence is TGTGCCAGCAGCTTGGTTCAGGGGGCGCGGGACTATGGCTACACCTTC.

The genes are TRBV27 and TRBJ1-5, with TRBD1 as a possible D gene (5 bases). Germline CDR1 is MNHEY and CDR2 is SMNVEV (reference sequence). Trimming removed 6 bases at V and 5 bases at J, with 11 bases between. The length of the CDR3 is 13 residues. The CDR3 region has the DNA TGTGCCAGCAGCCCGGGGGGATATCAGCCCCAGCATTTT. It encodes CASSPGGYQPQHF.

The CDR3 bases are TGTGCCAGCAGCCCTCTGAGACTAGCGGGGGGGCGCGAGCAGTACTTC. It translates to CASSPLRLAGGREQYF. The V and J genes are TRBV7-2 and TRBJ2-7; TRBD2 matches 14 bases. After removal of 5 bases from V and 6 bases from J, the junction contained 9 bases not matched to a gene. The germline gives CDR1 SGHTA, CDR2 FQGNSA. The CDR3 contains 16 residues.

This clone showed up just a few times. The rearrangement uses TRBV6-6 and TRBJ2-7; D is perhaps TRBD2 (6 bases). Germline-derived CDR1 and CDR2 are MNHNY and SVGAGI (reference sequence). Trimming left V 6 bases short and J 6 bases short, with 9 bases between. This CDR3 spans 11 amino acids. CDR3 DNA: TGTGCCAGCAGCCCCGGGAGCGAGCAGTACTTC. Translated, it gives CASSPGSEQYF.

Notes on this clone: One junction end disagrees with the germline gene, perhaps due to a read error. The CDR3 DNA sequence: TGTGCCAGCTGGACAGGGGTTGCGGGTTGGCACTTC. This codes for CASWTGVAGWHF. The chain is built from TRBV27 and TRBJ2-7, with TRBD1 matching 9 bases. This CDR3 spans 12 amino acids. The germline V gene encodes CDR1 MNHEY and CDR2 SMNVEV (reference sequence).

This chain links TRBV9 with TRBJ1-1; tentative D call: TRBD1 (5 bases). V lost 2 bases and J lost 11, with 19 bases in between. The CDR3 length is 14 residues. Germline CDR1 is SGDLS and CDR2 is YYNGEE. CDR3 nucleotide sequence: TGTGCCAGCAGCGTTGGTGCAGGGCCTGAAGTGGCTTTCTTT. Residues: CASSVGAGPEVAFF.